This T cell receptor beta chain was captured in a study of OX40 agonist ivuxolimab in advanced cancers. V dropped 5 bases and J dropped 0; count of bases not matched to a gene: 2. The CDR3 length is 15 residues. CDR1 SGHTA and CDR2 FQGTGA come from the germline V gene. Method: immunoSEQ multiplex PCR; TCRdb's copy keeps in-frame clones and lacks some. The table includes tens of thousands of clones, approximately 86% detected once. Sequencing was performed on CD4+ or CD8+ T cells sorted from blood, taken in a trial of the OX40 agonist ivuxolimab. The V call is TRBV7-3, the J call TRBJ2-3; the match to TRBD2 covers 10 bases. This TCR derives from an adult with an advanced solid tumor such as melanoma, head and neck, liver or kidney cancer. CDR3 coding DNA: TGTGCCAGCAGCCGGACTAGCGGCAGCACAGATACGCAGTATTTT. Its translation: CASSRTSGSTDTQYF.